The present entry profiles one TCR beta chain with its context. Germline loops: CDR1 MNHEY, CDR2 SVGEGT. The V segment lost 2 bases and the J segment 12 bases; nucleotides outside the gene matches: 7. This CDR3 comprises 14 residues. The sample belongs to a study of blood T cell repertoires in COVID-19. Study context: The study drew acute and convalescent COVID-19 samples from the United States, Italy and Spain.

Profiling relied on immunoSEQ multiplex PCR, and the TCRdb table lists in-frame clones only, not all of them. In the table there are more than 200,000 clones, about 87% of which are singletons. The sequencing input was peripheral blood. This chain connects TRBV6-2 or TRBV6-3 to TRBJ2-7; 13 bases fit TRBD2. The TCR was taken from a man between 65 and 79 years old with acute or convalescent COVID-19. CDR3 nucleotides: TGTGCCAGCAGTTACGGACTAGCGGGAGACCCTCGGTACTTC. Translation gives CASSYGLAGDPRYF.